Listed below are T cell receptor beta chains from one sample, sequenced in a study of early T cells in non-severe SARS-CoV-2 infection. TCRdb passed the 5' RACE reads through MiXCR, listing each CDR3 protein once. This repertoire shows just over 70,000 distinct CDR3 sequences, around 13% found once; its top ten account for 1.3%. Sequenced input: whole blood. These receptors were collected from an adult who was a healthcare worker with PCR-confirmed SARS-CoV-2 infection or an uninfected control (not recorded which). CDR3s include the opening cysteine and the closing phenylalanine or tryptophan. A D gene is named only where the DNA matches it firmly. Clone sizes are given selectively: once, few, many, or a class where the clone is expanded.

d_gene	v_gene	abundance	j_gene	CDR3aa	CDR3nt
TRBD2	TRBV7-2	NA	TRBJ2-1	CASSPGGRNEQFF	TGTGCCAGCAGCCCAGGCGGGAGGAATGAGCAGTTCTTC
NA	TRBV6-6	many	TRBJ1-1	CASSYSIWDVNTEAFF	TGTGCCAGCAGTTACTCGATTTGGGACGTTAACACTGAAGCTTTCTTT
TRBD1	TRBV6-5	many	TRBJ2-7	CASSFGQGADYEQYF	TGTGCCAGCAGTTTCGGACAGGGGGCAGACTACGAGCAGTACTTC
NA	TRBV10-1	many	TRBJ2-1	CASSDRGAYNEQFF	TGCGCCAGCAGTGACAGGGGAGCCTACAATGAGCAGTTCTTC
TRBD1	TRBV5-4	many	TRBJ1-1	CASSWGGQGNTEAFF	TGTGCCAGCAGCTGGGGAGGACAGGGCAACACTGAAGCTTTCTTT
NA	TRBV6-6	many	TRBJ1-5	CASSYSNYVRDQPQHF	TGTGCCAGCAGTTACTCGAATTACGTCAGGGATCAGCCCCAGCATTTT
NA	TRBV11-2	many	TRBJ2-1	CASSFVTLNEQFF	TGTGCCAGCAGCTTTGTCACCCTCAATGAGCAGTTCTTC
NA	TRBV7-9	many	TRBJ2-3	CASSPPRANTQYF	TGTGCCAGCAGCCCCCCCAGGGCTAATACGCAGTATTTT
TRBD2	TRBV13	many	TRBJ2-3	CASSLADGGGNTDTQYF	TGTGCCAGCAGCTTAGCGGACGGGGGGGGCAACACAGATACGCAGTATTTT
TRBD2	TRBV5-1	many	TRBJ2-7	CASSGGLAGEPPYEQYF	TGCGCCAGCAGCGGGGGACTAGCGGGAGAGCCACCCTACGAGCAGTACTTC
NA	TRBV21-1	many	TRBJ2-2	CASSKSSGPNTGELFF	TGTGCCAGCAGCAAATCTAGCGGGCCGAACACCGGGGAGCTGTTTTTT
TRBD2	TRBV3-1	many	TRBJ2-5	CASSQDVAGEETQYF	TGTGCCAGCAGCCAAGATGTAGCGGGAGAAGAGACCCAGTACTTC
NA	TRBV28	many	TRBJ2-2	CASSLGSWQGRELFF	TGTGCCAGCAGTTTGGGCTCGTGGCAGGGTCGGGAGCTGTTTTTT
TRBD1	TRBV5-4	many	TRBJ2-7	CASSWGTGEQYF	TGTGCCAGCAGCTGGGGGACAGGGGAGCAGTACTTC
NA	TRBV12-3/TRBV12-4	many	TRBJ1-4	CASSSDRANEKLFF	TGTGCCAGCAGTTCGGATCGGGCTAATGAAAAACTGTTTTTT